The 4 T cell receptor beta chains given below trace back to one sample, sequenced in a study of blood T cells in healthy people across ages. Combining a sample-barcoded 5' primer with a J-beta primer mix, a second PCR ran for 7 to 11 cycles. A single record per CDR3 protein comes from TCRdb applying MiXCR to the 5' RACE reads. The data contain 700,000 or so distinct CDR3 sequences, over 40% of them seen just once; the ten biggest clones take up 25% to 35%. The sample comprised blood. The receptors come from a man at least 80 years old in good health.

The V gene is TRBV28, the J gene TRBJ1-6, with TRBD1 as a possible D gene (5 bases). V lost 6 bases, J lost 5 bases, and 14 bases lay in between. Germline loops: CDR1 MDHEN, CDR2 SYDVKM. CDR3 length: 15 residues. The DNA for the CDR3 is TGTGCCAGCAGCTTCCGGGACGGGAATAATTCACCCCTCCACTTT. Translation gives CASSFRDGNNSPLHF.

The table lists this clonotype with a few counts. The V gene is TRBV5-1, the J gene TRBJ2-7; tentatively, D is TRBD1 or TRBD2 (6 bases each). Germline loops: CDR1 SGHRS, CDR2 YFSETQ. CDR3 length: 14 amino acids. The V and J ends lost 4 bases and 1 base respectively, with 12 bases between them. The CDR3 sequence: CASSPGAPSYEQYF. The CDR3, as DNA: TGCGCCAGCAGCCCGGGGGCGCCGTCCTACGAGCAGTACTTC. The full variable domain, in which reference TRBV5-1 and TRBJ2-7 provide the parts outside the CDR3, is KAGVTQTPRYLIKTRGQQVTLSCSPISGHRSVSWYQQTPGQGLQFLFEYFSETQRNKGNFPGRFSGRQFSNSRSEMNVSTLELGDSALYLCASSPGAPSYEQYFGPGTRLTVT.

The chain joins TRBV27 to TRBJ1-2; D unclear. The CDR3 has 13 amino acids. From germline, CDR1 is MNHEY and CDR2 SMNVEV (reference sequence). The V gene lost 5 bases and the J gene lost 4 bases, with 11 bases spanning the gap. The CDR3: CASSPSIGYGYTF. CDR3 bases: TGTGCCAGCAGTCCCTCTATAGGCTATGGCTACACCTTC.

The V call is TRBV20-1, the J call TRBJ2-2; D is undetermined. Germline V gives CDR1 DFQATT, CDR2 SNEGSKA (reference sequence). The CDR3 sequence is 15 residues long. V was shortened by 7 bases and J by 0 bases, with 15 bases between the two germline ends. In DNA, the CDR3 is TGCAGTGTTCGAACCCAGCGACCGAACACCGGGGAGCTGTTTTTT. Its translation is CSVRTQRPNTGELFF.